The clone carrying this T cell receptor (beta chain) has only a few counts. The antigen is undetermined. The sample originates from a study of CD4 T cells in relation to SARS-CoV-2 and coronaviruses. About the study: After less than 11 days of antigen culture, PBMC TCR beta CDR3s were sequenced.

Trimming removed 5 bases from V and 4 bases from J, with 12 bases in between. Looked up from germline, CDR1 is SGHTS and CDR2 is YDEGEE. The CDR3 spans 14 residues. The unexposed donors gave CD4+ T cells in about 2010-2019, prior to COVID-19. CD4+ T cells were isolated from the cells after about 11 days of culture. TCRdb's table, derived via immunoSEQ multiplex PCR, lists solely in-frame clones and lacks some. The sample contains around 20,000 clones, more than 70% of which appear only once. The chain links TRBV5-8 to TRBJ1-4, with D possibly matching TRBD1 (5 bases). The sequence derives from a human donor in good health. The sequencing input was CD4+ T cells from PBMCs, cultured in vitro. CDR3 sequence reads: CASSQGLRNEKLFF. The CDR3 region has the DNA TGTGCCAGCAGTCAGGGTCTCCGTAATGAAAAACTGTTTTTT. Looking up the rest from reference TRBV5-8 and TRBJ1-4 gives the full variable domain: EAGVTQSPTHLIKTRGQQATLRCSPISGHTSVYWYQQALGLGLQFLLWYDEGEERNRGNFPPRFSGRQFPNYSSELNVNALELEDSALYLCASSQGLRNEKLFFGSGTQLSVL.